The clone carrying this T cell receptor beta chain was found many times. These data are taken from a study of T cells in Graves' hyperthyroidism and ophthalmopathy. Study details: Peripheral blood specimens were obtained at initial diagnosis, prior to any treatment.

Researchers took RNA transcripts and amplified the TCR beta CDR3 regions from them. During a first-round RT-PCR of the TCR CDR3, the HTBI primer set was used. MiXCR was run by TCRdb on the multiplex PCR reads, yielding one entry per CDR3 protein. The sample includes roughly 750,000 distinct CDR3 sequences, about 16% of them seen just once. The germline V and J ends were trimmed by 3 bases and 7 bases, with 12 bases remaining between them. The length of the CDR3 is 12 residues. The V gene's germline CDR1 is GTSNPN and CDR2 SVGIG (reference sequence). The sequenced sample was blood. The chain is built from TRBV30 and TRBJ1-1; D unresolved. The TCR comes from a man between 18 and 29 years old with Graves' hyperthyroidism. In nucleotides, the CDR3 is TGTGCCTGGAGCGTACTAACAGTTGAAGCTTTCTTT. Amino acids: CAWSVLTVEAFF.